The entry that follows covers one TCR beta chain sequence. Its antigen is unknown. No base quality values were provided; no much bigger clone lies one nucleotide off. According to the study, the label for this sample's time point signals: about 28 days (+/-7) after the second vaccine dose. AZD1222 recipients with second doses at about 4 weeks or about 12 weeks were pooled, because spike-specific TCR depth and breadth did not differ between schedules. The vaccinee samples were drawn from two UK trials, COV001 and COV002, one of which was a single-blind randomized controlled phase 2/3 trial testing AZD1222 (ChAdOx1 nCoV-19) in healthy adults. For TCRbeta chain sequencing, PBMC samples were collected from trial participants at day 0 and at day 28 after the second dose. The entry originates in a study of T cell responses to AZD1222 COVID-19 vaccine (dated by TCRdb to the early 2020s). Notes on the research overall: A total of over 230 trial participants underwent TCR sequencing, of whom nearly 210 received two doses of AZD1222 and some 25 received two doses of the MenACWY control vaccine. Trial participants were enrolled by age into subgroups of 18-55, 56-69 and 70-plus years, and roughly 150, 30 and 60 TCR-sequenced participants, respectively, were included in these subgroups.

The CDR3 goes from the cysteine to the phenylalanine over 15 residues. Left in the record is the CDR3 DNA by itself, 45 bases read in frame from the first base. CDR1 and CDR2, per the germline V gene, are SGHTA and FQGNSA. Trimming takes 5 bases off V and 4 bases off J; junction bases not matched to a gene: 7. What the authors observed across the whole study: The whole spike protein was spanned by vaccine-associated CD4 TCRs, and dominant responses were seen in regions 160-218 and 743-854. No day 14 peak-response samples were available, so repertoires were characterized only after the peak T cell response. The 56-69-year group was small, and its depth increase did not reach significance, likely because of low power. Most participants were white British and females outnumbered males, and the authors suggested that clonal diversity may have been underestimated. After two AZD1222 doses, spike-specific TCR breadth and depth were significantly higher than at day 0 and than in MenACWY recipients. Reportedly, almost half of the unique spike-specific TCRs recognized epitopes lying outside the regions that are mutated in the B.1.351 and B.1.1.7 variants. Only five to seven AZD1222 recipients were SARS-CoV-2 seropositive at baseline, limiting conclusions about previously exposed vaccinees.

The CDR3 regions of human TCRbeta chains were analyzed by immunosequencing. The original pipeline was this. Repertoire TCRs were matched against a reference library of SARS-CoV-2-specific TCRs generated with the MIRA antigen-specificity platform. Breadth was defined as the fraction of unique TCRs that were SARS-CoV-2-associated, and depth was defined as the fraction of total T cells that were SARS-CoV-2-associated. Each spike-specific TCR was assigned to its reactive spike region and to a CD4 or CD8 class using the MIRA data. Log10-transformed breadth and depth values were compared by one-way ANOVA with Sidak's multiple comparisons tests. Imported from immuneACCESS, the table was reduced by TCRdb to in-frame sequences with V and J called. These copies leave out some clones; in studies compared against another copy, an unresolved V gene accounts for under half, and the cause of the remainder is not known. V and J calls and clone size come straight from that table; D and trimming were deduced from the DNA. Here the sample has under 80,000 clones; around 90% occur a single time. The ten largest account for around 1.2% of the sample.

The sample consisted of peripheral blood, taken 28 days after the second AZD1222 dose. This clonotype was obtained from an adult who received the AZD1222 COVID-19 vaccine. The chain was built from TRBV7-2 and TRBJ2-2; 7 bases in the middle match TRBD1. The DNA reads TGTGCCAGCAGCAGGGGGACAGCCATCACCGGGGAGCTGTTTTTT. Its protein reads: CASSRGTAITGELFF.